The T cell receptor beta chain described here comes from a study of cytomegalovirus exposure and HLA in healthy donors. Germline trimming cut 0 bases from V and 2 bases from J; bases unmatched to any gene: 3. Germline values: CDR1 SGDLS, CDR2 YYNGEE. The CDR3 totals 17 residues. Sequencing used immunoSEQ multiplex PCR; TCRdb keeps in-frame clones, though not all of them. Here the sample spans approximately 160,000 clones, about 96% being singletons. The source is a woman between 18 and 30 years old in good health and CMV-seronegative. The V call is TRBV9, the J call TRBJ2-5, with 14 nucleotides matching TRBD2. Sequencing was done on a sample of PBMCs. The CDR3 protein is CASSVGTSGGLQETQYF. DNA of the CDR3: TGTGCCAGCAGCGTAGGGACTAGCGGGGGGTTACAAGAGACCCAGTACTTC.